What follows are 25 T cell receptor beta chains derived from one specimen sequenced in a study of T cell clones after liver transplantation. TCRdb keeps only in-frame clones here, not all; method: immunoSEQ multiplex PCR. This sample has more than 70,000 clones, with 70% to 90% found just once. The specimen was CD4+ T cells from blood, collected at the 22-month timepoint. Every receptor here comes from a human patient who received a liver transplant. Some T cells may be provided by the graft donor.

The V gene is TRBV5-4, the J gene TRBJ1-2, with D maybe TRBD1 (6 bases). Trimming took 5 bases from V and 4 from J, leaving 12 bases between them. Germline V gives CDR1 SGHNT, CDR2 YYREEE (reference sequence). CDR3 size: 13 residues. CDR3 loop: CASSRSRGYGYTF. The CDR3 DNA reads as TGTGCCAGCAGTAGAAGCAGGGGCTATGGCTACACCTTC.

This sequence joins TRBV19 and TRBJ1-5; D perhaps matches TRBD1 (5 bases). Trimming took off 5 bases at V and 4 bases at J, with 9 bases between the two ends. Germline-derived CDR1 and CDR2 are LNHDA and SQIVND (reference sequence). CDR3 length: 13 amino acids. The CDR3 DNA reads as TGTGCCAGTAGTGAACAGGCAAATCAGCCCCAGCATTTT. Amino acid sequence: CASSEQANQPQHF. The entire variable domain, with the rest obtained from reference TRBV19 and TRBJ1-5, is as follows: DGGITQSPKYLFRKEGQNVTLSCEQNLNHDAMYWYRQDPGQGLRLIYYSQIVNDFQKGDIAEGYSVSREKKESFPLTVTSAQKNPTAFYLCASSEQANQPQHFGDGTRLSIL.

The chain uses TRBV19 and TRBJ1-5; TRBD1 agrees at 8 bases. The CDR3 contains 15 residues. Germline CDR1 LNHDA, CDR2 SQIVND (reference sequence). The trim removed 7 bases at V and 0 bases at J, leaving 5 bases unmatched. The CDR3 spells CASNLQGGSNQPQHF. The CDR3 DNA is TGTGCCAGTAACTTACAGGGGGGTAGCAATCAGCCCCAGCATTTT.

This clone was counted once. V and J are TRBV30 and TRBJ2-3, with 8 nucleotides matching TRBD2. After removal of 1 base from V and 0 bases from J, the junction contained 12 bases not matched to a gene. The CDR3 contains 18 residues. The germline V gene has CDR1 GTSNPN and CDR2 SVGIG (reference sequence). The CDR3 here is CAWSGPNGRARSTDTQYF. The CDR3 DNA follows: TGTGCCTGGAGTGGTCCGAACGGGAGGGCCCGTAGCACAGATACGCAGTATTTT. Full variable domain (outside the CDR3, taken from reference TRBV30 and TRBJ2-3): SQTIHQWPATLVQPVGSPLSLECTVEGTSNPNLYWYRQAAGRGLQLLFYSVGIGQISSEVPQNLSASRPQDRQFILSSKKLLLSDSGFYLCAWSGPNGRARSTDTQYFGPGTRLTVL.

The chain couples TRBV29-1 to TRBJ2-1, with a possible D match to TRBD1 (5 bases). Trimming stripped 3 bases from V and 9 bases from J, with 12 bases between. Germline V gives CDR1 SQVTM, CDR2 ANQGSEA. The length of the CDR3 is 12 residues. CDR3 protein: CSVDPTTGEQFF. The CDR3, as DNA: TGCAGCGTTGACCCTACAACAGGTGAGCAGTTCTTC.

The chain joins TRBV5-4 to TRBJ2-3, with D perhaps matching TRBD1 (5 bases). V lost 3 bases and J 0 bases, leaving 8 bases between the germline ends. The CDR3 runs to 14 residues. Germline CDR1 SGHNT, CDR2 YYREEE (reference sequence). This CDR3 reads CASSSRVSTDTQYF. The CDR3, as DNA: TGTGCCAGCAGCTCCAGGGTTAGCACAGATACGCAGTATTTT.

The CDR3 DNA reads TGTGCCAGCAGCTTATCAAGGGGGAGTTACCGACGGCCCTACAATGAGCAGTTCTTC. Its protein product is CASSLSRGSYRRPYNEQFF. This chain connects TRBV7-9 to TRBJ2-1; maybe TRBD1 (6 bases). The CDR3 consists of 19 residues. CDR1 and CDR2 from the germline V gene are SEHNR and FQNEAQ (reference sequence). V was cut by 2 bases and J by 2 bases, with 22 bases left in between.

This clone is a singleton in its sample. This chain links TRBV11-2 with TRBJ2-1; 8 bases match TRBD2. After removal of 7 bases from V and 6 bases from J, the junction contained 14 bases not matched to a gene. This CDR3 comprises 16 residues. Per germline, CDR1 SGHAT and CDR2 FQNNGV. The CDR3 sequence is CASTQRGRGGPNEQFF. For the CDR3, the DNA is TGTGCCAGCACCCAACGGGGTCGGGGGGGGCCCAATGAGCAGTTCTTC.

The chain couples TRBV7-2 to TRBJ2-2; weak D call: TRBD1 (5 bases). The length of the CDR3 is 14 residues. The germline gives CDR1 SGHTA, CDR2 FQGNSA. V shed 3 bases and J shed 7 bases, with 12 bases lying between them. The DNA for the CDR3 is TGTGCCAGCAGCTTCCGCCTGCAGGGCGGGGAGCTGTTTTTT. Residues: CASSFRLQGGELFF.

This clone appeared a few times. V usage is TRBV7-9 and J usage is TRBJ2-5, with 7 bases that match TRBD1. This CDR3 comprises 14 residues. Germline assignment: CDR1 SEHNR and CDR2 FQNEAQ (reference sequence). Germline trimming cut 1 base from V and 5 bases from J; bases unmatched to any gene: 4. CDR3 DNA sequence: TGTGCCAGCAGCTTAGGTACAGGGGTGGAGACCCAGTACTTC. Its translation: CASSLGTGVETQYF.

The CDR3 is CAISTGQGGSWGELFF. Written as DNA, the CDR3 is TGTGCCATCAGTACCGGACAGGGCGGTAGTTGGGGGGAGCTGTTTTTT. The gene calls are TRBV10-3 and TRBJ2-2; 8 nucleotides match TRBD1. Trimming removed 5 bases from V and 8 bases from J; junction bases left unmatched: 13. CDR3 length: 16 residues. Germline-derived CDR1 and CDR2 are ENHRY and SYGVKD.

The chain combines TRBV28 with TRBJ1-6; tentative D call: TRBD1 (5 bases). Trimming stripped 5 bases from V and 9 bases from J, with 20 bases between. The CDR3 spans 16 residues. From germline, CDR1 is MDHEN and CDR2 SYDVKM. CDR3 nucleotide sequence: TGTGCCAGCAGTACCTTACGTAGGGGAGCTGGTTCACCCCTCCACTTT. It yields the protein CASSTLRRGAGSPLHF.

This clone was counted between two and nine times. J is TRBJ2-7 and V is TRBV7-9; 11 bases agree with TRBD2. V shed 4 bases and J 10 bases; nucleotides not matched to a gene: 6. Germline V gives CDR1 SEHNR, CDR2 FQNEAQ (reference sequence). CDR3 length: 13 residues. The CDR3 loop is CASSSSGRSEQYF. The CDR3 DNA sequence: TGTGCCAGCAGCTCTAGCGGGAGGAGTGAACAGTACTTC.

This clone was observed a handful of times. This chain connects TRBV4-2 to TRBJ2-2, with 7 bases fitting TRBD2. V lost 0 bases and J lost 6; bases outside the gene matches: 10. The CDR3 is 17 residues long. Germline V gives CDR1 LGHNA, CDR2 YNFKEQ. In nucleotides, the CDR3 is TGTGCCAGCAGCCAAGATCGTGCCGGGGGGAGAGCCGGGGAGCTGTTTTTT. Translation: CASSQDRAGGRAGELFF.

V gene TRBV6-6 combines with J gene TRBJ2-5; possibly TRBD2 for D (6 bases). This CDR3 comprises 16 residues. The V end lost 7 bases, the J end lost 1 base, and 19 bases lay between the germline ends. Germline values: CDR1 MNHNY, CDR2 SVGAGI (reference sequence). CDR3 DNA sequence: TGTGCCAGCAAGGCGGGATGGGGCGGGGTCCAAGAGACCCAGTACTTC. Translation gives CASKAGWGGVQETQYF.

This chain uses TRBV27 with TRBJ2-3; no reliable D call. Germline loops: CDR1 MNHEY, CDR2 SMNVEV (reference sequence). The CDR3 has 13 residues. V was shortened by 5 bases and J by 4 bases, with 10 bases between the two germline ends. This chain's CDR3 is CASSASPADTQYF. CDR3 sequence (DNA): TGTGCCAGCAGTGCCAGCCCCGCAGATACGCAGTATTTT.

The J gene is TRBJ2-7, the V gene TRBV28; 8 bases map to TRBD2. Germline CDR1 and CDR2: MDHEN and SYDVKM. The CDR3 spans 16 residues. V shed 6 bases and J 1 base; nucleotides not matched to a gene: 11. The CDR3 sequence: CASRARGAGGSYEQYF. In DNA, the CDR3 is TGTGCCAGCAGGGCCCGGGGCGCGGGGGGTTCCTACGAGCAGTACTTC.

This clone has only a few counts. The CDR3 spells CASSPGNSYEQYF. CDR3 DNA sequence: TGTGCCAGCAGTCCGGGGAACTCCTACGAGCAGTACTTC. The J gene is TRBJ2-7, the V gene TRBV7-9; a weak D match, TRBD2 (5 bases). Germline values: CDR1 SEHNR, CDR2 FQNEAQ (reference sequence). The CDR3 sequence is 13 residues long. V shed 6 bases and J shed 0 bases, with 9 bases lying between them.

There are a few counts of this clone. The J gene is TRBJ1-6, the V gene TRBV5-4, with TRBD1 matching 7 bases. This CDR3 has 15 amino acids. V was pared by 0 bases and J by 10 bases, with 7 bases of the junction left unmatched. Germline V gives CDR1 SGHNT, CDR2 YYREEE (reference sequence). The CDR3 here is CASSLAQGGMSPLHF. The DNA for the CDR3 is TGTGCCAGCAGCTTGGCCCAGGGGGGTATGTCACCCCTCCACTTT.

The V call is TRBV27, the J call TRBJ1-5, with no clear D. The CDR3 consists of 12 residues. Germline CDR1 reads MNHEY; CDR2 reads SMNVEV (reference sequence). The V end was cut by 4 bases, the J end by 7 bases, with 8 bases between. DNA for the CDR3: TGTGCCAGCAGTTCTGGGAGCCAGCCCCAGCATTTT. This gives the protein CASSSGSQPQHF.

The rearrangement uses TRBV4-3 and TRBJ1-4, with D possibly TRBD1 on 5 matching bases. The CDR3 runs to 13 residues. The V gene lost 0 bases and the J gene lost 6 bases, with 5 bases spanning the gap. Germline CDR1 is LGHNA and CDR2 is YSLEER. The CDR3 reads CASSQDRDEKLFF. The CDR3 DNA is TGCGCCAGCAGCCAAGACAGGGATGAAAAACTGTTTTTT.

V gene TRBV5-6 combines with J gene TRBJ2-2; perhaps TRBD2 as D (6 bases). Germline CDR1 SGHDT, CDR2 YYEEEE. Between the trimmed V and J ends, which lost 4 bases and 4 bases, there was a span of 14 bases. The CDR3 is 15 amino acids. CDR3 protein: CASSPLTSFTGELFF. The DNA for the CDR3 is TGTGCCAGCAGCCCACTCACTAGCTTCACCGGGGAGCTGTTTTTT.

The chain uses TRBV18 and TRBJ2-5; the match to TRBD1 covers 9 bases. The germline CDR1 and CDR2 sequences are KGHSH and LQKENI. CDR3 length: 15 amino acids. J lost 2 bases, V lost 6 bases, and 7 bases had no gene match. The CDR3 here is CASSKQGATQETQYF. CDR3 nucleotide sequence: TGTGCCAGCTCGAAACAGGGGGCAACTCAAGAGACCCAGTACTTC.

This chain links TRBV28 with TRBJ2-7, with D maybe TRBD2 (6 bases). CDR1 and CDR2 from the germline V gene are MDHEN and SYDVKM. V lost 8 bases and J lost 6, with 14 bases in between. The CDR3 runs 12 residues. The CDR3 loop is CASGLSGSEQYF. In DNA, the CDR3 is TGTGCCAGCGGACTTAGCGGTAGCGAGCAGTACTTC.

CDR3 protein: CASSPRTGARGGELFF. CDR3 DNA sequence: TGTGCCAGCAGTCCCCGGACAGGGGCTAGAGGCGGGGAGCTGTTTTTT. The V call is TRBV27, the J call TRBJ2-2, with TRBD1 matching over 9 bases. There are 16 residues in the CDR3. From germline, CDR1 is MNHEY and CDR2 SMNVEV (reference sequence). With 5 bases clipped from V and 7 bases from J, the junction kept 11 bases outside the gene matches.